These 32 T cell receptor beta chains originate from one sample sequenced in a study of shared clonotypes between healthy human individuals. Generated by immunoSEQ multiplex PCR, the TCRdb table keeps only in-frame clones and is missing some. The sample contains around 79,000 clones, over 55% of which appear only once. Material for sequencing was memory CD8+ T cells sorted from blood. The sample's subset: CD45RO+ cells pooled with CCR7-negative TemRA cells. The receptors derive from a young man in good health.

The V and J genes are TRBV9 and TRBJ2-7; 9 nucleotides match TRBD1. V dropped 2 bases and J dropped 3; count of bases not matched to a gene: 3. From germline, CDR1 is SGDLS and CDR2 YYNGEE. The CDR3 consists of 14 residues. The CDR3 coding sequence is TGTGCCAGCAGCGTCTCGGGACAGGGCTACGAGCAGTACTTC. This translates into CASSVSGQGYEQYF.

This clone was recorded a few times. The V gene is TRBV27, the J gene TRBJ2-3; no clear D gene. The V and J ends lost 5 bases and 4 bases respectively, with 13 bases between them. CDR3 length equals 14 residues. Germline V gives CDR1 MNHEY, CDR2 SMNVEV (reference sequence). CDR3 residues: CASSLETASDTQYF. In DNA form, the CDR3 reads TGTGCCAGCAGTCTTGAAACCGCGTCAGATACGCAGTATTTT.

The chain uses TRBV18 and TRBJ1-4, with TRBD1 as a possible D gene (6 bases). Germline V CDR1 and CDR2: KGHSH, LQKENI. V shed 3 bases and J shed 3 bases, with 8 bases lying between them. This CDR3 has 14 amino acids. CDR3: CASSPGAANEKLFF. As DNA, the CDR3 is TGTGCCAGCTCACCGGGGGCCGCTAATGAAAAACTGTTTTTT. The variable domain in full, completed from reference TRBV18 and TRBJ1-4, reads NAGVMQNPRHLVRRRGQEARLRCSPMKGHSHVYWYRQLPEEGLKFMVYLQKENIIDESGMPKERFSAEFPKEGPSILRIQQVVRGDSAAYFCASSPGAANEKLFFGSGTQLSVL.

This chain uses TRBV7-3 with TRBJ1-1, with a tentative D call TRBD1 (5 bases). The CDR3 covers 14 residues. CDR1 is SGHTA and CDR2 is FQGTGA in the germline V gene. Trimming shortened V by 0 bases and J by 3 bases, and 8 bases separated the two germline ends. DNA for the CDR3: TGTGCCAGCAGCTTAACGGGGGAAGACACTGAAGCTTTCTTT. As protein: CASSLTGEDTEAFF. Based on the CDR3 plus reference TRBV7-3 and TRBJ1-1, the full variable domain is GAGVSQTPSNKVTEKGKYVELRCDPISGHTALYWYRQSLGQGPEFLIYFQGTGAADDSGLPNDRFFAVRPEGSVSTLKIQRTERGDSAVYLCASSLTGEDTEAFFGQGTRLTVV.

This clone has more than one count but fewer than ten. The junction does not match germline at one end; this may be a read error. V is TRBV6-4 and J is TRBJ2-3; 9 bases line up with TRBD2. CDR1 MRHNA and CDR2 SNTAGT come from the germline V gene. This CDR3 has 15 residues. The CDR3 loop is CASAGPSGRPDTQYF. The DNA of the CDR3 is TGCGCCAGCGCGGGCCCAAGCGGGAGGCCAGATACGCAGTATTTT.

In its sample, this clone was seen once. The CDR3 reads CASSQESLVGSYEQYF. CDR3 coding DNA: TGCGCCAGCAGCCAAGAATCACTAGTCGGGTCCTACGAGCAGTACTTC. This chain connects TRBV4-1 to TRBJ2-7; D is possibly TRBD2 (5 bases). CDR1 is MGHRA and CDR2 is YSYEKL in the germline V gene. The CDR3 is made up of 16 amino acids. The V end lost 0 bases, the J end lost 1 base, and 13 bases lay between the germline ends.

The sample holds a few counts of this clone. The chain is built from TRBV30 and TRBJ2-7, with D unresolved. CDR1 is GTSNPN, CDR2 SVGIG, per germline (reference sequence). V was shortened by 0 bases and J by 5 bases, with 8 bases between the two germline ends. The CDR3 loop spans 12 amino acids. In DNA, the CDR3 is TGTGCCTGGAGTGTCCCTATCGACGAGCAGTACTTC. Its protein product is CAWSVPIDEQYF.

Here the CDR3 DNA reads TGCGCCAGCAGCTTGGACGGGGGCGGGCGGGAGCTGTTTTTT. The encoded protein is CASSLDGGGRELFF. The chain employs TRBV5-1 and TRBJ2-2; the D gene could be TRBD1 or TRBD2 (6 bases each). The CDR3 loop spans 14 amino acids. Per germline, CDR1 SGHRS and CDR2 YFSETQ. The V gene lost 0 bases and the J gene lost 9 bases, with 12 bases spanning the gap.

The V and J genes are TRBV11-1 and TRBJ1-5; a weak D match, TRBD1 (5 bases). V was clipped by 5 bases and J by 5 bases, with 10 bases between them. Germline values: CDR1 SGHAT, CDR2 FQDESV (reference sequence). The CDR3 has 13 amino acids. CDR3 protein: CASSQGLDQPQHF. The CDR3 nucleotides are TGTGCCAGCAGCCAGGGACTCGATCAGCCCCAGCATTTT. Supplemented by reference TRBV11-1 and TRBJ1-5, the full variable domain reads EAEVAQSPRYKITEKSQAVAFWCDPISGHATLYWYRQILGQGPELLVQFQDESVVDDSQLPKDRFSAERLKGVDSTLKIQPAELGDSAMYLCASSQGLDQPQHFGDGTRLSIL.

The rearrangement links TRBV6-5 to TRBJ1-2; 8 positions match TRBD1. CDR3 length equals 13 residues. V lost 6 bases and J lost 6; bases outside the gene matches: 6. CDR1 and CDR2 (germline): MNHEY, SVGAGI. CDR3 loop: CASRRQGKDGYTF. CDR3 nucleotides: TGTGCCAGCAGACGACAGGGGAAAGATGGCTACACCTTC.

The CDR3 DNA sequence: TGTGCCAGCAGTTTAGGCGGGAGGGCCTACGAGCAGTACTTC. Translating gives CASSLGGRAYEQYF. The V and J genes are TRBV27 and TRBJ2-7; 9 nucleotides line up with TRBD2. This CDR3 is built from 14 residues. Losses at the gene ends were 2 bases for V and 2 bases for J; bases not matched to a gene: 1. Per germline, CDR1 MNHEY and CDR2 SMNVEV (reference sequence).

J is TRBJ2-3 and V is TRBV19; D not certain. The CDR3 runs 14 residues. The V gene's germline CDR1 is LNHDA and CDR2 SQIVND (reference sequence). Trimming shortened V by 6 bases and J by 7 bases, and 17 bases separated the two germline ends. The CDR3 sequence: CASSGQREVYTQYF. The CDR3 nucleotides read TGTGCCAGTAGCGGTCAGCGAGAGGTCTATACGCAGTATTTT.

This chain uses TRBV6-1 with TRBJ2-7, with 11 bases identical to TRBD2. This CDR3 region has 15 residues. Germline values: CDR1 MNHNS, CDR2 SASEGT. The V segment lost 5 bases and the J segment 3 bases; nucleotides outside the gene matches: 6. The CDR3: CASSLGTSGFYEQYF. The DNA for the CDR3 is TGTGCCAGCAGTTTAGGGACTAGCGGATTCTACGAGCAGTACTTC.

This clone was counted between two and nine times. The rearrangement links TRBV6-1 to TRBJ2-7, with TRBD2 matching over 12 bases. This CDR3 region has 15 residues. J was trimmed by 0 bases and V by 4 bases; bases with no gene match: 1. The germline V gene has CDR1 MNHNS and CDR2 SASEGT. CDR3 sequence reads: CASSVTSGSSYEQYF. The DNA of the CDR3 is TGTGCCAGCAGTGTGACTAGCGGGAGCTCCTACGAGCAGTACTTC.

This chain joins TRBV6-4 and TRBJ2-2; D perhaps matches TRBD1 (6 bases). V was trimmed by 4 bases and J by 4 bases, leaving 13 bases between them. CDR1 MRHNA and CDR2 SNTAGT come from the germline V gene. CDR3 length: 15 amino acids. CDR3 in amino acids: CASSVSEGGTGELFF. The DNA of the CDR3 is TGTGCCAGCAGTGTCAGTGAAGGGGGCACCGGGGAGCTGTTTTTT.

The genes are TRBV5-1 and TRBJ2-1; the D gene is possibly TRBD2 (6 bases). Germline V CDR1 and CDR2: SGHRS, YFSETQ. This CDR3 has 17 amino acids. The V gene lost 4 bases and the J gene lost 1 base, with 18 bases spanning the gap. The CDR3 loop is CASSPEGPGGSYNEQFF. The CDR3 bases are TGCGCCAGCAGCCCCGAAGGTCCCGGAGGGTCCTACAATGAGCAGTTCTTC.

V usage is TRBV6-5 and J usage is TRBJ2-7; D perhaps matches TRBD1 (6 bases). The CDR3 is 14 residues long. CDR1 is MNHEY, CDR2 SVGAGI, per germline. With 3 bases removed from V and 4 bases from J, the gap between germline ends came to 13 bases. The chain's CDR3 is CASSYLGAGYEQYF. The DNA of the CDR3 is TGTGCCAGCAGTTATTTGGGGGCGGGTTACGAGCAGTACTTC.

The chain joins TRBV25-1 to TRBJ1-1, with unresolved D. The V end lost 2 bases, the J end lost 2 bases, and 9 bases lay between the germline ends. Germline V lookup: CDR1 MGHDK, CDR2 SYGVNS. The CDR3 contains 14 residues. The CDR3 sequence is CASSEPASNTEAFF. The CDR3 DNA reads TGTGCCAGCAGTGAACCAGCTAGTAACACTGAAGCTTTCTTT.

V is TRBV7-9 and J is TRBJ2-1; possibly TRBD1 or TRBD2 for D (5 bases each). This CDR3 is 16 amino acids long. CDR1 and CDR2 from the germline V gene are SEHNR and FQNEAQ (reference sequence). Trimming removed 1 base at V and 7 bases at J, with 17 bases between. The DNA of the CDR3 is TGTGCCAGCAGCTTAGTTGAGGGGCGAGGAGGAAATGAGCAGTTCTTC. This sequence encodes CASSLVEGRGGNEQFF.

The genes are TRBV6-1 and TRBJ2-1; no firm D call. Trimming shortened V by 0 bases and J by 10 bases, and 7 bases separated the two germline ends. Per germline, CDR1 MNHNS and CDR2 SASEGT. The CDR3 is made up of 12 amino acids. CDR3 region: CASSEAAVEQFF. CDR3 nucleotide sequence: TGTGCCAGCAGTGAAGCGGCCGTCGAGCAGTTCTTC.

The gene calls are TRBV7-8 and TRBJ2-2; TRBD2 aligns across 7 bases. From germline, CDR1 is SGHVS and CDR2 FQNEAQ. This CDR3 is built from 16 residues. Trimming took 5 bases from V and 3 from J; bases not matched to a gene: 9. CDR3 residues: CASSHPGGRDTGELFF. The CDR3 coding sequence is TGTGCCAGCAGCCATCCGGGGGGACGTGACACCGGGGAGCTGTTTTTT.

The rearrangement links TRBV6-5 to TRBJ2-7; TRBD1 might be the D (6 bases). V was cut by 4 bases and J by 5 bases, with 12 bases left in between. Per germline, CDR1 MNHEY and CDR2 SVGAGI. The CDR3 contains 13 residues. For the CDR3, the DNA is TGTGCCAGCAGTTTACAGGGTGGCCACGAGCAGTACTTC. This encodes CASSLQGGHEQYF.

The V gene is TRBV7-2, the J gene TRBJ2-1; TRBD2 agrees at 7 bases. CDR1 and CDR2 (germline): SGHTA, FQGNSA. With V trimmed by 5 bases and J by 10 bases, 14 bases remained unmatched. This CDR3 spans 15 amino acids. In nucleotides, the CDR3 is TGTGCCAGCAGCCCCTTAGCGGGCGCCCAAGAGGAGCAGTTCTTC. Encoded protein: CASSPLAGAQEEQFF.

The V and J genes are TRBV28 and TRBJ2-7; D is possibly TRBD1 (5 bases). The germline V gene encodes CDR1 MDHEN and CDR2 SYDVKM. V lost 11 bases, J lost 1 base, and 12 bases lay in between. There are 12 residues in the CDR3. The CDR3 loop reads CAVQQVSYEQYF. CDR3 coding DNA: TGTGCCGTCCAACAGGTTTCCTACGAGCAGTACTTC.

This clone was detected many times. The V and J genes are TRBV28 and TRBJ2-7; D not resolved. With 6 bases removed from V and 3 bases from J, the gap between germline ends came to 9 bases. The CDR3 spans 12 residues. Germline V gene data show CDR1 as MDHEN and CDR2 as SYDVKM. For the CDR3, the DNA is TGTGCCAGCAGCTCCATTAACTACGAGCAGTACTTC. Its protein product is CASSSINYEQYF. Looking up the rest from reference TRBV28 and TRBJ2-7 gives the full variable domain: DVKVTQSSRYLVKRTGEKVFLECVQDMDHENMFWYRQDPGLGLRLIYFSYDVKMKEKGDIPEGYSVSREKKERFSLILESASTNQTSMYLCASSSINYEQYFGPGTRLTVT.

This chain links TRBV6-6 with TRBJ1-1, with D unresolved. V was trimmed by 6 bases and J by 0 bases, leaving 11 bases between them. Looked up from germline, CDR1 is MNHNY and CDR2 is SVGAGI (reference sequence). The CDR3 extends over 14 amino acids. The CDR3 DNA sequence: TGTGCCAGCAGACCGGGCCCAGTGAACACTGAAGCTTTCTTT. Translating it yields CASRPGPVNTEAFF.

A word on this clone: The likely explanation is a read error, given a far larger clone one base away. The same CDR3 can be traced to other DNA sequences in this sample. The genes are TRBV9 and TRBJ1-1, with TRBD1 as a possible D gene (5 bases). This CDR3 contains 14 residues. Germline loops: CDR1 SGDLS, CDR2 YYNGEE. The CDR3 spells CASSVVPGSNEAFF. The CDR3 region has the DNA TGTGCCAGCAGTGTAGTTCCAGGGTCAAATGAAGCTTTCTTT.

CDR3 in DNA: TGCGCCAGCATAGGACTAGCGGGAGCCGGGGAGCTGTTTTTT. Translating it yields CASIGLAGAGELFF. This sequence joins TRBV10-2 and TRBJ2-2; 13 nucleotides line up with TRBD2. Germline V CDR1 and CDR2: WSHSY, SAAADI. The J segment lost 6 bases and the V segment lost 7 bases, leaving 2 bases of the junction unmatched. The CDR3 contains 14 residues.

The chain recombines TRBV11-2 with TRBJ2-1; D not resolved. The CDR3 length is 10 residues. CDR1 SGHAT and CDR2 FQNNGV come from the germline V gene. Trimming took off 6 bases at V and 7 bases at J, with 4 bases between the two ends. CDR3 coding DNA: TGTGCCAGCAGGGGAAATGAGCAGTTCTTC. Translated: CASRGNEQFF.

The CDR3 DNA sequence: TGTGCCAGCAGCGGAACCGGGACTAGTTTCATCTACGAGCAGTACTTC. As protein: CASSGTGTSFIYEQYF. The chain combines TRBV7-2 with TRBJ2-7; 8 positions match TRBD2. This CDR3 has 16 amino acids. The V segment lost 5 bases and the J segment 3 bases; nucleotides outside the gene matches: 12. Germline CDR1 reads SGHTA; CDR2 reads FQGNSA. Full variable domain (outside the CDR3, taken from reference TRBV7-2 and TRBJ2-7): GAGVSQSPSNKVTEKGKDVELRCDPISGHTALYWYRQSLGQGLEFLIYFQGNSAPDKSGLPSDRFSAERTGGSVSTLTIQRTQQEDSAVYLCASSGTGTSFIYEQYFGPGTRLTVT.

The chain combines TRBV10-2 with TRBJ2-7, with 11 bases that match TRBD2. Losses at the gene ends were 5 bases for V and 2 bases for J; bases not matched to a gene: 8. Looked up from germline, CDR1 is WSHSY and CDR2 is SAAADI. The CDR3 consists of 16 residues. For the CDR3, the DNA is TGCGCCAGCAGTAAAACTAGCGGGAGTACCCCCTACGAGCAGTACTTC. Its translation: CASSKTSGSTPYEQYF.

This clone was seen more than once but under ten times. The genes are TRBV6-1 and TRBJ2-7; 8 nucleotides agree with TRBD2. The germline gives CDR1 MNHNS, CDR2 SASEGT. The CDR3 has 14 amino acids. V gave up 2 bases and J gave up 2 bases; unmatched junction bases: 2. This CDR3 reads CASSESGSPYEQYF. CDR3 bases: TGTGCCAGCAGTGAAAGCGGGAGTCCCTACGAGCAGTACTTC.